One and the same sample provided the 14 T cell receptor beta chains below, sequenced in a study of OX40 agonist ivuxolimab in advanced cancers. Library creation used the immunoSEQ multiplex PCR assay. Drawn from immuneACCESS, this table holds only the in-frame rearrangements with V and J called that TCRdb kept. Clones are partly lost; checked studies trace under half to an unresolved V gene and leave the rest unexplained. Across this sample there are tens of thousands of clones, with about 90% seen only once. The ten most abundant clones make up about 6.6% of the sample. The sample was CD4+ or CD8+ T cells sorted from blood, taken in a trial of the OX40 agonist ivuxolimab. The receptors originated from an adult with an advanced solid tumor such as melanoma, head and neck, liver or kidney cancer.

This clone was observed a handful of times. The V gene is TRBV15, the J gene TRBJ2-6, with 9 bases matching TRBD1. The CDR3 spans 18 residues. With 2 bases clipped from V and 4 bases from J, the junction kept 9 bases outside the gene matches. Germline CDR1 reads LNHNV; CDR2 reads YYDKDF (reference sequence). The CDR3 loop reads CATSRKGQGIVGANVLTF. For the CDR3, the DNA is TGTGCCACCAGCAGAAAAGGACAGGGGATAGTGGGGGCCAACGTCCTGACTTTC.

This clone was counted between two and nine times. This chain connects TRBV27 to TRBJ1-2; no clear D gene. The germline V gene has CDR1 MNHEY and CDR2 SMNVEV (reference sequence). The CDR3 has 13 amino acids. V was trimmed by 6 bases and J by 5 bases, leaving 13 bases between them. The CDR3 bases are TGTGCCAGCAGCCCCTCCGACACGTATGGCTACACCTTC. It translates to CASSPSDTYGYTF.

V is TRBV7-9 and J is TRBJ1-2; D may be TRBD1 (5 bases). Trimming removed 5 bases at V and 8 bases at J, with 18 bases between. Germline CDR1 is SEHNR and CDR2 is FQNEAQ (reference sequence). This CDR3 contains 14 residues. DNA for the CDR3: TGTGCCAGCAGCCGTGGGCAGGGCATTGCGGGCTACACCTTC. The encoded protein is CASSRGQGIAGYTF.

The V gene is TRBV19, the J gene TRBJ2-7; tentative D call: TRBD2 (6 bases). The germline V gene has CDR1 LNHDA and CDR2 SQIVND (reference sequence). This CDR3 is 14 amino acids long. V lost 6 bases to trimming and J lost 1 base, with 13 bases between them. CDR3 in amino acids: CASRVGDSSYEQYF. CDR3 coding DNA: TGTGCCAGTAGGGTCGGGGACTCTTCCTACGAGCAGTACTTC.

The chain recombines TRBV19 with TRBJ2-1; 10 bases are shared with TRBD1. V trimming: 5 bases; J trimming: 5 bases; junction bases outside the gene matches: 6. CDR1 LNHDA and CDR2 SQIVND come from the germline V gene (reference sequence). The CDR3 length is 15 residues. The CDR3 loop is CASSPRQGANNEQFF. The CDR3, as DNA: TGTGCCAGTAGTCCAAGACAGGGGGCCAACAATGAGCAGTTCTTC.

The genes are TRBV10-3 and TRBJ2-2; 8 positions match TRBD2. Germline V gene sequence: CDR1 ENHRY, CDR2 SYGVKD. J was trimmed by 2 bases and V by 2 bases; bases with no gene match: 7. CDR3 length equals 17 residues. The CDR3 DNA follows: TGTGCCATCAGTGAGCTCCGGCTAGCGGGTAACACCGGGGAGCTGTTTTTT. Its protein product is CAISELRLAGNTGELFF.

The chain links TRBV18 to TRBJ1-2; TRBD1 is a possible D gene (6 bases). The CDR3 is 15 residues long. Trimming removed 5 bases from V and 6 bases from J, with 19 bases in between. Per germline, CDR1 KGHSH and CDR2 LQKENI. For the CDR3, the DNA is TGTGCCAGCTCAACTTTTGAGGGGGAAGGCGATGGCTACACCTTC. As protein: CASSTFEGEGDGYTF.

The V gene is TRBV5-1, the J gene TRBJ1-1; D is possibly TRBD1 (5 bases). The CDR3 consists of 15 residues. The germline CDR1 and CDR2 sequences are SGHRS and YFSETQ. Trimming stripped 5 bases from V and 0 bases from J, with 14 bases between. CDR3 coding DNA: TGCGCCAGCAGTGACGACAGACCCTTGAACACTGAAGCTTTCTTT. Encoded protein: CASSDDRPLNTEAFF.

The chain combines TRBV5-4 with TRBJ1-1, with 9 bases aligning to TRBD1. Trimming cost V 3 bases and J 11 bases; bases outside gene matches: 8. The germline V gene has CDR1 SGHNT and CDR2 YYREEE (reference sequence). CDR3 size: 13 residues. The DNA for the CDR3 is TGTGCCAGCAGCTGGACAGGGGAAGTAGTGGCTTTCTTT. Protein sequence: CASSWTGEVVAFF.

The J gene is TRBJ2-7, the V gene TRBV23-1, with D hard to call. TRBV23-1 is placed among ORFs of uncertain function. The CDR3 extends over 14 amino acids. Trimming cost V 8 bases and J 2 bases, with 16 bases left between them. CDR3 nucleotides: TGCGCCAGCCCCTGGAATCGGGCTACCTACGAGCAGTACTTC. Translated: CASPWNRATYEQYF.

The V call is TRBV27, the J call TRBJ2-7; a possible D gene is TRBD2 (6 bases). CDR3 size: 13 residues. The ends were cut back, 4 bases at V and 6 bases at J, with 13 bases in the middle. The germline CDR1 and CDR2 sequences are MNHEY and SMNVEV (reference sequence). This CDR3 is CASSYLALSEQYF. The DNA of the CDR3 is TGTGCCAGCAGTTATCTAGCGTTAAGCGAGCAGTACTTC.

This clone occurred once. This chain uses TRBV10-2 with TRBJ2-3, with D maybe TRBD2 (7 bases). CDR1 and CDR2 from the germline V gene are WSHSY and SAAADI. Between the trimmed V and J ends, which lost 5 bases and 1 base, there was a span of 19 bases. This CDR3 has 17 residues. The CDR3 nucleotides are TGCGCCAGCAGTTCTACCCATAGGGGGGGAGGCACAGATACGCAGTATTTT. Translation gives CASSSTHRGGGTDTQYF.

The sample holds one count of this clone. The chain recombines TRBV27 with TRBJ2-2; 11 bases are a match to TRBD2. The CDR3 covers 17 residues. CDR1 is MNHEY, CDR2 SMNVEV, per germline (reference sequence). V lost 5 bases and J lost 1; bases outside the gene matches: 6. CDR3 amino acids: CASSGIAGGVNTGELFF. CDR3 in DNA: TGTGCCAGCAGTGGCATAGCGGGGGGGGTGAACACCGGGGAGCTGTTTTTT.

About this clone: Other DNA sequences from this sample encode an identical CDR3 as well. The chain combines TRBV28 with TRBJ2-3; D not certain. CDR3 size: 12 residues. V shed 6 bases and J shed 0 bases, with 4 bases lying between them. The V gene's germline CDR1 is MDHEN and CDR2 SYDVKM. CDR3 nucleotides: TGTGCCAGCAGACTAAGCACAGATACGCAGTATTTT. Its protein is CASRLSTDTQYF.